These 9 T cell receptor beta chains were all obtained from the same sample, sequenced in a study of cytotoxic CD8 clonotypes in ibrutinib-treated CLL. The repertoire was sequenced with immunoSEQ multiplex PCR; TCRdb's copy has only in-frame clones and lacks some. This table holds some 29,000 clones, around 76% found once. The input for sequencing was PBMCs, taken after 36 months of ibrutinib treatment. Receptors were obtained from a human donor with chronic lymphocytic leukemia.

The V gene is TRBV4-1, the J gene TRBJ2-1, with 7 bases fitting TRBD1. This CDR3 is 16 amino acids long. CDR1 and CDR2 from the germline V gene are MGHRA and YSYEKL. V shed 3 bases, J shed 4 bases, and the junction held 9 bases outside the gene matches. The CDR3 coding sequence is TGCGCCAGCAGCCAGACGAGACAGGGTTTTTACAATGAGCAGTTCTTC. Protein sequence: CASSQTRQGFYNEQFF.

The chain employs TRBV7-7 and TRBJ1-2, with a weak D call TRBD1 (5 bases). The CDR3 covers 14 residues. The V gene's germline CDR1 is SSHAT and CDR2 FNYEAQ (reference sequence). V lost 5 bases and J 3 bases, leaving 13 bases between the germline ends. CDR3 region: CASSPLGTDYGYTF. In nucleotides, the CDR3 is TGTGCCAGCAGCCCCTTGGGGACGGACTATGGCTACACCTTC.

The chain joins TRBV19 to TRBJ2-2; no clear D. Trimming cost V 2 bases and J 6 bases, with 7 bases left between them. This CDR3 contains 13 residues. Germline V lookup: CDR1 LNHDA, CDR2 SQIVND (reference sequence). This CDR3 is CASSISGAGELFF. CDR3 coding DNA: TGTGCCAGTAGTATATCTGGGGCCGGGGAGCTGTTTTTT.

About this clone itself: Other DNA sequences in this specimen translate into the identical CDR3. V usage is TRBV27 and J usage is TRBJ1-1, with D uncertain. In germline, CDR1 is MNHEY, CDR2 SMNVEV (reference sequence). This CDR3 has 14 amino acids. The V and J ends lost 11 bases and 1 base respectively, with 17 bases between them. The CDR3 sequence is CALQRGDGNTEAFF. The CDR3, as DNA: TGTGCCCTCCAGAGAGGAGATGGGAACACTGAAGCTTTCTTT.

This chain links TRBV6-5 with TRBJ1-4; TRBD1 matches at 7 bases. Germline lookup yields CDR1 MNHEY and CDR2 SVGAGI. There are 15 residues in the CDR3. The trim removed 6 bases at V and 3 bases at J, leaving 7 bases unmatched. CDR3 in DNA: TGTGCCAGCAGCCCACGACAGGGAGCTAATGAAAAACTGTTTTTT. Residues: CASSPRQGANEKLFF.

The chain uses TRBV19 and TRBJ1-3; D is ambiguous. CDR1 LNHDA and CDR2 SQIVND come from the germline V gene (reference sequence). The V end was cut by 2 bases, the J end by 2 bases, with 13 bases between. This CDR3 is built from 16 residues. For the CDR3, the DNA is TGTGCCAGTAGTATAAACGCCTTGTCTCCTGGAAACACCATATATTTT. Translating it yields CASSINALSPGNTIYF. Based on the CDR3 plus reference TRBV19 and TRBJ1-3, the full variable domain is DGGITQSPKYLFRKEGQNVTLSCEQNLNHDAMYWYRQDPGQGLRLIYYSQIVNDFQKGDIAEGYSVSREKKESFPLTVTSAQKNPTAFYLCASSINALSPGNTIYFGEGSWLTVV.

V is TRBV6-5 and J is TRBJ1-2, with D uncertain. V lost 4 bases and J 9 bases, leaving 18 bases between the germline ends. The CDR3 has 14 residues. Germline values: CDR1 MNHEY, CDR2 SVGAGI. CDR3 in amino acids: CASSSVRQAPSYTF. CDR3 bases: TGTGCCAGCAGTTCCGTAAGGCAAGCCCCCAGCTACACCTTC.

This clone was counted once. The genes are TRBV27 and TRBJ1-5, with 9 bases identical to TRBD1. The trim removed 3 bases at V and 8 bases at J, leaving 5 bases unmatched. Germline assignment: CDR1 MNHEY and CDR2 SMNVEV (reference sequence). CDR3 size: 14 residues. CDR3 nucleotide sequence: TGTGCCAGCAGTTTTGGACAGGGGACCGAGCCCCAGCATTTT. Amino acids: CASSFGQGTEPQHF.

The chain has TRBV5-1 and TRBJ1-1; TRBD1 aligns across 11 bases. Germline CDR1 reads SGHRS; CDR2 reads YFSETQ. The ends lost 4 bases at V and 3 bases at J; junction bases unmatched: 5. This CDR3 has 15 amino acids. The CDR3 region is CASSLGQGADTEAFF. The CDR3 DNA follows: TGCGCCAGCAGCCTCGGACAGGGGGCTGACACTGAAGCTTTCTTT.